This paragraph reports one T cell receptor beta chain. The antigen is not known. The sample belongs to a study of tumor-infiltrating lymphocytes in primary liver carcinoma. About the research overall: Aged between 30 and 69 years, the patients were men and women. Tumor lesions were T1-T3 N0M0 and spanned roughly 4 to 11 cm.

Study results and limitations: Tumor-adjacent and tumor-blood pairs displayed less overlap than did pairs of tumor regions.

This CDR3 region has 13 residues. The V end lost 9 bases, the J end lost 5 bases, and 16 bases lay between the germline ends. In germline, CDR1 is SGHAT, CDR2 FQNNGV. A primer in the constant region served to generate TCR beta cDNA from 500 to 600 ng of total RNA. Three nested multiplex PCR rounds of slightly modified ARM-PCR generated TCR beta libraries. PCR rounds one and two used TRBV1-TRBV30 forward primers with a C-beta reverse primer for around 11 cycles each. TCRdb recomputed calls from the multiplex PCR reads with MiXCR, one row per CDR3 protein. This table holds about 100,000 distinct CDR3 sequences, approximately 68% found once. DNA and RNA were both co-extracted from about 19-30 mg of bulk tissue that had not been sorted.

The chain uses TRBV11-2 and TRBJ2-5; D possibly matches TRBD1 or TRBD2 (5 bases each). This clonotype was sampled from a man aged 40-49 years with primary liver carcinoma and hepatitis B virus infection. The sequencing input was tumor-adjacent normal liver tissue. In nucleotides, the CDR3 is TGTGCCAGTCGGAAGGGACCTGACGAGACCCAGTACTTC. The encoded protein is CASRKGPDETQYF.